The clone carrying this T cell receptor beta chain is a singleton in its sample. Its antigen is not known. The CDR3 totals 14 residues. CDR1 and CDR2 (germline): MNHEY, SMNVEV (reference sequence). V dropped 3 bases and J dropped 3 bases, with 9 bases sitting between them. This sample was included in a study of cytomegalovirus exposure and HLA in healthy donors. Broader study findings: Earlier findings revealed that most TCR beta V segments proved productive either about 90% or about 30% of the time. Cytomegalovirus status was reportedly diagnosed by the classifier with high specificity and sensitivity.

PCR involved 60 Vbeta and 13 Jbeta primers. As handled by the study authors: Among the unique TCR beta chains that a later analysis counted, roughly 80 million in all, about 11 million were shared. The data were produced by immunoSEQ multiplex PCR, yet TCRdb's version contains in-frame clones alone and is incomplete. Clonal size and the V and J genes are those of that table, whereas D and trimming came from the DNA. This sample carries tens of thousands of clones, approximately 81% of them seen once, and the ten largest clones take around 1.2%. The rearrangement links TRBV27 to TRBJ1-5, with D possibly TRBD1 on 5 matching bases. The TCR sequence derives from a girl aged 2 to 10 in good health and CMV-seropositive. The sequenced sample was PBMCs. Written as DNA, the CDR3 is TGTGCCAGCAGTTTGGTAGGGGTCAATCAGCCCCAGCATTTT. Its translation: CASSLVGVNQPQHF.